This T cell receptor beta chain was sequenced during a study of T cell responses to AZD1222 COVID-19 vaccine. About the study: Second doses at about 4 or about 12 weeks were pooled. Study-level results: After the peak T cell response, and only then, were repertoires sampled. Just a handful of people given AZD1222 tested seropositive at baseline.

Clones were read by immunoSEQ multiplex PCR, and TCRdb kept only the in-frame ones, dropping some. The table records about 140,000 clones, around 90% of them present only once. V was pared by 3 bases and J by 6 bases, with 18 bases between. This CDR3 has 14 amino acids. Per the germline V gene, CDR1 is DFQATT and CDR2 is SNEGSKA (reference sequence). In regard to this clone: Its antigen is still unknown.

The chain is built from TRBV20-1 and TRBJ2-7, with D possibly matching TRBD2 (6 bases). The source was peripheral blood, collected on day 0 of AZD1222 vaccination. The receptor was isolated from an adult in good health. Here the CDR3 reads CSASGSWEVSEQYF. CDR3 DNA sequence: TGCAGTGCTAGTGGGTCTTGGGAGGTTTCCGAGCAGTACTTC.